The next 16 T cell receptor beta chains were all read from a single sample in a study of T cell repertoires in cytomegalovirus infection. Using its own MiXCR run on the reads, TCRdb lists one record per CDR3 protein. The sample contains 200,000 to 300,000 distinct CDR3 sequences, 9.1% of which appear only once. The material sequenced was PBMCs. All receptors come from a human donor in good health (CMV status not recorded). Some clones in this sample may be carry-over from other donors' samples.

This clonotype occurred many times. The chain is built from TRBV28 and TRBJ1-1; 12 bases align to TRBD1. Germline CDR1 and CDR2: MDHEN and SYDVKM. The length of the CDR3 is 18 residues. V dropped 6 bases and J dropped 3; count of bases not matched to a gene: 14. CDR3 sequence (DNA): TGTGCCAGCAGCCCTCCCGGGACAGGGGGCATCTCCCACACTGAAGCTTTCTTT. Encoded protein: CASSPPGTGGISHTEAFF.

The CDR3 protein is CASSRASTGNDEQFF. The CDR3 DNA is TGTGCCAGCAGCCGGGCCTCGACAGGGAACGATGAGCAGTTCTTC. The chain joins TRBV7-9 to TRBJ2-1, with TRBD1 matching over 7 bases. The CDR3 totals 15 residues. J lost 8 bases, V lost 5 bases, and 12 bases had no gene match. The V gene's germline CDR1 is SEHNR and CDR2 FQNEAQ (reference sequence).

This chain joins TRBV20-1 and TRBJ1-5; D might be TRBD1 (6 bases). Germline V gene data show CDR1 as DFQATT and CDR2 as SNEGSKA (reference sequence). The CDR3 totals 16 residues. Trimming shortened V by 1 base and J by 3 bases, and 16 bases separated the two germline ends. The CDR3 bases are TGCAGTGCTAGAGCCGTACCGGACAGTCACAATCAGCCCCAGCATTTT. The encoded protein is CSARAVPDSHNQPQHF.

This clonotype was observed a few times. The chain carries TRBV20-1 and TRBJ1-1, with D hard to call. The ends were cut back, 5 bases at V and 1 base at J, with 11 bases in the middle. The CDR3 has 13 amino acids. From germline, CDR1 is DFQATT and CDR2 SNEGSKA (reference sequence). The CDR3 sequence: CSASLAANTEAFF. CDR3 nucleotide sequence: TGCAGTGCTTCCCTTGCGGCGAACACTGAAGCTTTCTTT.

The sample holds many counts of this clonotype. J is TRBJ2-3 and V is TRBV7-2; D unclear. The CDR3 spans 11 residues. The germline gives CDR1 SGHTA, CDR2 FQGNSA. The V and J ends lost 10 bases and 6 bases respectively, with 11 bases between them. The CDR3 sequence: CATGWGDTQYF. In nucleotides, the CDR3 is TGTGCCACGGGCTGGGGTGATACGCAGTATTTT.

This clonotype was recorded at least ten times. The chain is built from TRBV28 and TRBJ2-1, with 10 bases fitting TRBD2. The CDR3 sequence is 16 residues long. CDR1 is MDHEN, CDR2 SYDVKM, per germline. Losses at the gene ends were 5 bases for V and 8 bases for J; bases not matched to a gene: 12. DNA for the CDR3: TGTGCCAGCAGTCCTCTAGGTAGCGGGGGGTTCCATGAGCAGTTCTTC. Its protein is CASSPLGSGGFHEQFF.

This clonotype was seen ten or more times. The J gene is TRBJ1-2, the V gene TRBV10-2; D is perhaps TRBD1 (5 bases). The V gene lost 2 bases and the J gene lost 4 bases, with 11 bases spanning the gap. The CDR3 has 14 amino acids. Germline lookup yields CDR1 WSHSY and CDR2 SAAADI. CDR3 in DNA: TGCGCCAGCAGTGAGATGGGGGGTATCTATGGCTACACCTTC. Its translation: CASSEMGGIYGYTF.

The sample holds many counts of this clonotype. CDR3 loop: CASPRVAGNSTDTQYF. The CDR3, as DNA: TGCGCCAGCCCCCGGGTAGCGGGAAACAGCACAGATACGCAGTATTTT. V and J are TRBV4-3 and TRBJ2-3; TRBD2 aligns across 8 bases. The germline CDR1 and CDR2 sequences are LGHNA and YSLEER. V was clipped by 8 bases and J by 0 bases; unmatched bases: 10. The CDR3 runs 16 residues.

This clonotype occurred many times. The chain recombines TRBV7-9 with TRBJ1-1; D gene unclear. Germline lookup yields CDR1 SEHNR and CDR2 FQNEAQ (reference sequence). The CDR3 is 15 residues long. V lost 2 bases and J lost 5, with 15 bases in between. In DNA, the CDR3 is TGTGCCAGCAGCTTAATTGTATCGGGAGCGACTGAAGCTTTCTTT. Amino acids: CASSLIVSGATEAFF.

This clonotype was detected many times. The CDR3 nucleotides read TGTGCCAGCAGTGGAACTTACCGGTTTAGCAATCAGCCCCAGCATTTT. It encodes CASSGTYRFSNQPQHF. J is TRBJ1-5 and V is TRBV2; D is ambiguous. The CDR3 length is 16 residues. The germline gives CDR1 SNHLY, CDR2 FYNNEI. V dropped 4 bases and J dropped 0 bases, with 13 bases sitting between them.

The sample holds many counts of this clonotype. This rearrangement joins TRBV6-1 to TRBJ2-2, with 8 bases aligning to TRBD1. Germline V gene sequence: CDR1 MNHNS, CDR2 SASEGT. The V segment lost 6 bases and the J segment 4 bases; nucleotides outside the gene matches: 4. The CDR3 has 14 residues. CDR3 nucleotide sequence: TGTGCCAGCAGCCAGACAGGGGCCACCGGGGAGCTGTTTTTT. Encoded protein: CASSQTGATGELFF.

The J gene is TRBJ2-7, the V gene TRBV5-4; a weak D match, TRBD2 (6 bases). V dropped 1 base and J dropped 4 bases, with 15 bases sitting between them. CDR3 size: 15 residues. CDR1 and CDR2 from the germline V gene are SGHNT and YYREEE (reference sequence). The CDR3 region has the DNA TGTGCCAGCAGCTTGAACGCGGGACCGGAGTACGAGCAGTACTTC. This sequence encodes CASSLNAGPEYEQYF.

In its sample, this clonotype was seen many times. The V gene is TRBV25-1, the J gene TRBJ2-1; 10 nucleotides align to TRBD1. Looked up from germline, CDR1 is MGHDK and CDR2 is SYGVNS. The CDR3 extends over 19 amino acids. The V and J ends lost 1 base and 6 bases, in that order; junction bases with no gene match: 15. The CDR3 sequence is CASSESGTGVNYPTNEQFF. CDR3 DNA: TGTGCCAGCAGTGAATCTGGGACAGGGGTCAATTATCCGACCAATGAGCAGTTCTTC.

This clonotype was found many times. The chain is built from TRBV7-8 and TRBJ1-1; TRBD1 matches 7 bases. The CDR3 loop spans 16 amino acids. The germline V gene has CDR1 SGHVS and CDR2 FQNEAQ. With 5 bases clipped from V and 1 base from J, the junction kept 10 bases outside the gene matches. The CDR3 loop is CASSAPTGQTNTEAFF. Here the CDR3 DNA reads TGTGCCAGCAGCGCCCCGACGGGACAGACGAACACTGAAGCTTTCTTT.

This clonotype was counted ten times or more. V gene TRBV7-2 combines with J gene TRBJ1-1; D perhaps matches TRBD1 (6 bases). With 1 base removed from V and 1 base from J, the gap between germline ends came to 7 bases. The CDR3 sequence is 14 residues long. CDR1 is SGHTA and CDR2 is FQGNSA in the germline V gene. In DNA form, the CDR3 reads TGTGCCAGCAGCTTAGGGGGGCGGAACACTGAAGCTTTCTTT. Its protein product is CASSLGGRNTEAFF. The full variable domain, its missing parts supplied by reference TRBV7-2 and TRBJ1-1, is GAGVSQSPSNKVTEKGKDVELRCDPISGHTALYWYRQSLGQGLEFLIYFQGNSAPDKSGLPSDRFSAERTGGSVSTLTIQRTQQEDSAVYLCASSLGGRNTEAFFGQGTRLTVV.

Many counts were recorded for this clonotype. The chain carries TRBV6-1 and TRBJ2-1; D gene unclear. Per germline, CDR1 MNHNS and CDR2 SASEGT. The CDR3 sequence is 15 residues long. Between the trimmed V and J ends, which lost 5 bases and 8 bases, there was a span of 19 bases. In nucleotides, the CDR3 is TGTGCCAGCAGTAAGGTCCTCCCGGGCGGTCATGAGCAGTTCTTC. Protein sequence: CASSKVLPGGHEQFF.